Listed here is a single T cell receptor beta chain. Its specificity is not known. The record originates from a study of early T cells in non-severe SARS-CoV-2 infection. Looking at the study overall: Unsorted whole-blood RNA was sequenced in bulk, leaving chains unpaired.

Individual cDNA molecules were tagged with unique molecular identifiers. Using its own MiXCR run on the 5' RACE reads, TCRdb lists one record per CDR3 protein. The sample has fewer than 65,000 distinct CDR3 sequences, more than 9% seen once. Points from the study as a whole: Matching results from VDJdb favored anti-spike CD8 responses, leaving private and CD4 specificities undetected.

The CDR3 runs 16 residues. Germline CDR1 is MNHNS and CDR2 is SASEGT. Trimming removed 3 bases from V and 10 bases from J, with 19 bases in between. V usage is TRBV6-1 and J usage is TRBJ1-6; a weak D match, TRBD1 (5 bases). This clonotype was obtained from an adult who was a healthcare worker with PCR-confirmed SARS-CoV-2 infection or an uninfected control (not recorded which). Specimen: whole blood. The CDR3 nucleotides are TGTGCCAGCAGTGAGTTTGAGGGGCGGAAGGGATCACCCCTCCACTTT. Its protein is CASSEFEGRKGSPLHF.